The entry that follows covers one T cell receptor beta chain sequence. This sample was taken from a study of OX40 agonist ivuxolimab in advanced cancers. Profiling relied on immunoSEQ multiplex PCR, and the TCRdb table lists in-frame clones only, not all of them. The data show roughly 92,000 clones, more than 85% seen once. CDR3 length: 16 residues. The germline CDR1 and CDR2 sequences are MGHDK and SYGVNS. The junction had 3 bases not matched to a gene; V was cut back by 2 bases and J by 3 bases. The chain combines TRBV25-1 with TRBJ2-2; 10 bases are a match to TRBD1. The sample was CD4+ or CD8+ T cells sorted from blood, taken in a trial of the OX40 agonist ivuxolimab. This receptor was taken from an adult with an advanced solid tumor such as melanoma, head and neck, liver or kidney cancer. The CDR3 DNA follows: TGTGCCAGCAGTGAAGGGGACAGGGGACACACCGGGGAGCTGTTTTTT. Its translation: CASSEGDRGHTGELFF.